These 21 T cell receptor beta chains were sequenced from one sample in a study of human T cells and chemical hapten exposure. TCRdb re-called the RACE reads with MiXCR, one entry per CDR3 protein. The repertoire includes under 300,000 distinct CDR3 sequences, around 7.7% of them detected once, and 1.2% sits in the top ten. The time point: pre-sensitization, week 0. Treatment of the sample: therapeutic diphenylcyclopropenone sensitization with weekly scalp DPC. Specimen: whole blood, collected in connection with sensitization to the hapten diphenylcyclopropenone (DPC). The receptor set was obtained from a man younger than 35 with alopecia areata. Some clones in this sample may be carry-over from other donors' samples.

Note on this clonotype: A much larger clone lies one base from this, so it may be a read error. This chain links TRBV27 with TRBJ1-4; D uncertain. Germline V gives CDR1 MNHEY, CDR2 SMNVEV (reference sequence). CDR3 length: 16 residues. V shed 2 bases and J shed 2 bases, with 12 bases lying between them. CDR3: CASSLKGKGTNEKLFF. Written as DNA, the CDR3 is TGTGCCAGCAGTTTAAAAGGGAAGGGCACTAATGAAAAACTGTTTTTT.

This clonotype was counted only a few times. The chain has TRBV28 and TRBJ1-5; D is uncertain. Germline-derived CDR1 and CDR2 are MDHEN and SYDVKM. The CDR3 extends over 16 amino acids. The CDR3 loop reads CATRNVEGGRNQPQHF. The CDR3 region has the DNA TGTGCAACCAGAAATGTTGAGGGAGGGAGGAATCAGCCCCAGCATTTT. The variable domain in full, with the rest retrieved from reference TRBV28 and TRBJ1-5, is DVKVTQSSRYLVKRTGEKVFLECVQDMDHENMFWYRQDPGLGLRLIYFSYDVKMKEKGDIPEGYSVSREKKERFSLILESASTNQTSMYLCATRNVEGGRNQPQHFGDGTRLSIL.

The chain recombines TRBV20-1 with TRBJ2-7, with 9 bases aligning to TRBD1. The CDR3 covers 14 residues. Germline V gives CDR1 DFQATT, CDR2 SNEGSKA (reference sequence). The V segment lost 7 bases and the J segment 5 bases; nucleotides outside the gene matches: 12. The CDR3 bases are TGCAGTGTGTCATCTGGGGACAGGGTTCACGAGCAGTACTTC. Encoded protein: CSVSSGDRVHEQYF.

The V and J genes are TRBV4-1 and TRBJ2-5, with 8 bases identical to TRBD1. This CDR3 contains 17 residues. The junction had 9 bases not matched to a gene; V was cut back by 2 bases and J by 1 base. Germline lookup yields CDR1 MGHRA and CDR2 YSYEKL. The CDR3 spells CASSQPGQGIGQETQYF. The CDR3 DNA is TGCGCCAGCAGCCAACCCGGACAGGGCATCGGCCAAGAGACCCAGTACTTC.

This clonotype was seen ten or more times. The CDR3: CASSLSGQGNSPLHF. The CDR3 DNA sequence: TGTGCCAGCAGTTTATCCGGACAGGGAAATTCACCCCTCCACTTT. This chain uses TRBV27 with TRBJ1-6, with 8 positions matching TRBD1. With V trimmed by 0 bases and J by 7 bases, 2 bases remained unmatched. Per germline, CDR1 MNHEY and CDR2 SMNVEV (reference sequence). This CDR3 comprises 15 residues.

J is TRBJ2-1 and V is TRBV9, with 9 bases that match TRBD1. J was trimmed by 12 bases and V by 2 bases; bases with no gene match: 18. The CDR3 runs to 17 residues. CDR1 SGDLS and CDR2 YYNGEE come from the germline V gene. DNA of the CDR3: TGTGCCAGCAGCGTGACTCCGGGACAGGGAACGGGCGGGAGGCAGTTCTTC. Its protein is CASSVTPGQGTGGRQFF.

This clonotype was seen more than once but under ten times. The chain combines TRBV6-2 or TRBV6-3 with TRBJ2-1; D tentatively reads TRBD1 or TRBD2 (5 bases each). CDR3 size: 15 residues. With 7 bases removed from V and 2 bases from J, the gap between germline ends came to 15 bases. Germline V lookup: CDR1 MNHEY, CDR2 SVGEGT. The CDR3 bases are TGTGCCAGCATTCCGGGGCCCCAGACCTACAATGAGCAGTTCTTC. Translating gives CASIPGPQTYNEQFF.

This clonotype was counted only a few times. The J gene is TRBJ2-5, the V gene TRBV3-1; TRBD2 matches 15 bases. CDR3 length: 20 residues. V lost 2 bases and J lost 2; bases outside the gene matches: 12. Germline V CDR1 and CDR2: LGHDT, YNNKEL (reference sequence). The CDR3 protein is CASSQLGLAGGRTEQETQYF. CDR3 nucleotides: TGTGCCAGCAGCCAACTTGGACTAGCGGGGGGGCGGACCGAACAAGAGACCCAGTACTTC.

This clonotype has a handful of counts. The chain joins TRBV25-1 to TRBJ2-2; D gene uncertain. Between the trimmed V and J ends, which lost 5 bases and 4 bases, there was a span of 14 bases. CDR1 and CDR2 (germline): MGHDK, SYGVNS. The CDR3 is 15 amino acids. The CDR3, as DNA: TGTGCCAGCAGTCTCACGCCAGGACCCACCGGGGAGCTGTTTTTT. It translates to CASSLTPGPTGELFF.

The genes are TRBV10-1 and TRBJ2-5; D assignment may be TRBD1 or TRBD2 (6 bases each). From germline, CDR1 is WNHNN and CDR2 SYGVQD (reference sequence). The CDR3 is 14 amino acids. The V end lost 6 bases, the J end lost 0 bases, and 11 bases lay between the germline ends. For the CDR3, the DNA is TGCGCCAGCAGCGCGGGACAAAACCAAGAGACCCAGTACTTC. As protein: CASSAGQNQETQYF.

Here the CDR3 reads CASSQVGLEETQYF. DNA of the CDR3: TGCGCCAGCAGCCAAGTTGGACTTGAAGAGACCCAGTACTTC. V gene TRBV4-1 combines with J gene TRBJ2-5, with a possible D match to TRBD2 (5 bases). Per the germline V gene, CDR1 is MGHRA and CDR2 is YSYEKL. There are 14 residues in the CDR3. Trimming left V 1 base short and J 3 bases short, with 9 bases between.

This clonotype showed up just a few times. The chain employs TRBV7-2 and TRBJ1-1; D gene unclear. The CDR3 sequence is 16 residues long. V shed 4 bases and J shed 1 base, with 16 bases lying between them. Germline V CDR1 and CDR2: SGHTA, FQGNSA. The CDR3 DNA follows: TGTGCCAGCAGCTCCTACTATTCGGACGAGAACACTGAAGCTTTCTTT. Translation: CASSSYYSDENTEAFF.

This chain joins TRBV27 and TRBJ2-3, with D perhaps given as TRBD1 or TRBD2 (5 bases each). Germline V gives CDR1 MNHEY, CDR2 SMNVEV (reference sequence). The CDR3 is 14 residues long. V lost 5 bases, J lost 6 bases, and 15 bases lay in between. For the CDR3, the DNA is TGTGCCAGCAGTCCGCTGTGGGGGTTGGATACGCAGTATTTT. It yields the protein CASSPLWGLDTQYF.

This clonotype was detected a few times. The rearrangement links TRBV12-3 or TRBV12-4 to TRBJ1-3; 9 bases are a match to TRBD1. V was pared by 6 bases and J by 6 bases, with 6 bases of the junction left unmatched. The CDR3 consists of 14 residues. CDR3 amino acids: CASRRTGEENTIYF. The DNA of the CDR3 is TGTGCCAGCAGGAGGACAGGGGAAGAAAACACCATATATTTT.

Many counts were recorded for this clonotype. The V call is TRBV6-2 or TRBV6-3, the J call TRBJ2-2, with D maybe TRBD2 (6 bases). V dropped 6 bases and J dropped 5 bases, with 10 bases sitting between them. This CDR3 has 13 amino acids. The V gene's germline CDR1 is MNHEY and CDR2 SVGEGT. In DNA, the CDR3 is TGTGCCAGCAGCCTGGGACTTACCGGGGAGCTGTTTTTT. This encodes CASSLGLTGELFF.

This clonotype was found a few times. The chain carries TRBV4-1 and TRBJ1-5, with 11 positions matching TRBD1. This CDR3 is 23 amino acids long. CDR1 and CDR2 from the germline V gene are MGHRA and YSYEKL. J was trimmed by 0 bases and V by 5 bases; bases with no gene match: 24. In DNA, the CDR3 is TGCGCCAGCAGCGCACGCGGGGGAGACTCGGACAGGGGGCACCGATATAGCAATCAGCCCCAGCATTTT. It translates to CASSARGGDSDRGHRYSNQPQHF.

Here the CDR3 reads CASSYTGQADSYEQYV. CDR3 DNA: TGTGCCAGCAGTTACACGGGTCAGGCCGACTCCTACGAGCAGTACGTC. V and J are TRBV6-6 and TRBJ2-7, with D unresolved. CDR3 length equals 16 residues. In germline, CDR1 is MNHNY, CDR2 SVGAGI (reference sequence). V dropped 2 bases and J dropped 0 bases, with 14 bases sitting between them.

The J gene is TRBJ2-5, the V gene TRBV5-1; D gene unclear. Trimming took 3 bases from V and 1 from J, leaving 10 bases between them. Germline loops: CDR1 SGHRS, CDR2 YFSETQ. This CDR3 spans 14 amino acids. For the CDR3, the DNA is TGCGCCAGCAGCTCTGGGGTAGTCCAAGAGACCCAGTACTTC. Its translation is CASSSGVVQETQYF.

This clonotype was detected only a few times. V is TRBV19 and J is TRBJ2-3, with D tentatively TRBD1 (6 bases). With 9 bases removed from V and 4 bases from J, the gap between germline ends came to 20 bases. Germline-derived CDR1 and CDR2 are LNHDA and SQIVND (reference sequence). The CDR3 runs 15 residues. The chain's CDR3 is CASRSQTGRPDTQYF. The CDR3 DNA reads as TGTGCCAGCAGGAGCCAGACAGGCCGCCCAGATACGCAGTATTTT.

This clonotype was counted a few times. This chain links TRBV12-3 or TRBV12-4 with TRBJ1-2; no clear D. CDR3 size: 13 residues. Trimming removed 2 bases at V and 0 bases at J, with 4 bases between. CDR3 sequence reads: CASSLSSNYGYTF. The CDR3 region has the DNA TGTGCCAGCAGTTTAAGTTCTAACTATGGCTACACCTTC.

This clonotype was detected many times. The rearrangement joins TRBV5-1 to TRBJ1-1; no definite D call. The V and J ends lost 0 bases and 14 bases respectively, with 17 bases between them. The V gene's germline CDR1 is SGHRS and CDR2 YFSETQ. The CDR3 is 13 amino acids. The CDR3, as DNA: TGCGCCAGCAGCTTGGAGTCTCAAAATATAGTGTTCTTT. It translates to CASSLESQNIVFF.